The clone carrying this TCR beta chain was picked up a small number of times. As yet, its antigen is unknown. These data originate in a study of cytomegalovirus exposure and HLA in healthy donors. Study results and limitations: Analyzed later, most CMV-associated TCR beta chains appeared HLA-restricted.

The V gene's germline CDR1 is SGHNT and CDR2 YYREEE (reference sequence). The trim removed 4 bases at V and 4 bases at J, leaving 5 bases unmatched. This CDR3 is built from 14 residues. PCR amplification relied on 60 Vbeta primers (plus 13 Jbeta primers). The assay was immunoSEQ multiplex PCR, and TCRdb's table has in-frame clones only and misses some. The profile covers roughly 200,000 clones, with about 90% appearing a single time and 1% to 1.5% taken by the ten largest. The chain combines TRBV5-4 with TRBJ2-3, with TRBD1 identical over 8 bases. The sample was PBMCs. The receptor was derived from a man aged 25-40 years in good health and CMV-seronegative. In DNA form, the CDR3 reads TGTGCCAGCAGCCGGGACAGGAAAGCAGATACGCAGTATTTT. It translates to CASSRDRKADTQYF.